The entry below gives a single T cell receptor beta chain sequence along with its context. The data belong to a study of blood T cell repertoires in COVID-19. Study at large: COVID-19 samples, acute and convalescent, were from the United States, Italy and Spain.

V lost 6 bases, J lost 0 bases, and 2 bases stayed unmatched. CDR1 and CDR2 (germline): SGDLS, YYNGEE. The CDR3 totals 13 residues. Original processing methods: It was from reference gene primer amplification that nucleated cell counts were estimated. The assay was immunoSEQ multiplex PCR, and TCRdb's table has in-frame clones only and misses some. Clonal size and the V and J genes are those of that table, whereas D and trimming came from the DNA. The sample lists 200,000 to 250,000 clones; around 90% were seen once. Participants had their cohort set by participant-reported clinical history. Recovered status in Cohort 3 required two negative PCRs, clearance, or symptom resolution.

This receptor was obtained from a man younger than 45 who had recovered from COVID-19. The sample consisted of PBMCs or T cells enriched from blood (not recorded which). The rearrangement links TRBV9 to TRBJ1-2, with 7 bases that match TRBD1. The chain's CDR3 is CASNQGANYGYTF. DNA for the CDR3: TGTGCCAGCAACCAGGGGGCTAACTATGGCTACACCTTC.